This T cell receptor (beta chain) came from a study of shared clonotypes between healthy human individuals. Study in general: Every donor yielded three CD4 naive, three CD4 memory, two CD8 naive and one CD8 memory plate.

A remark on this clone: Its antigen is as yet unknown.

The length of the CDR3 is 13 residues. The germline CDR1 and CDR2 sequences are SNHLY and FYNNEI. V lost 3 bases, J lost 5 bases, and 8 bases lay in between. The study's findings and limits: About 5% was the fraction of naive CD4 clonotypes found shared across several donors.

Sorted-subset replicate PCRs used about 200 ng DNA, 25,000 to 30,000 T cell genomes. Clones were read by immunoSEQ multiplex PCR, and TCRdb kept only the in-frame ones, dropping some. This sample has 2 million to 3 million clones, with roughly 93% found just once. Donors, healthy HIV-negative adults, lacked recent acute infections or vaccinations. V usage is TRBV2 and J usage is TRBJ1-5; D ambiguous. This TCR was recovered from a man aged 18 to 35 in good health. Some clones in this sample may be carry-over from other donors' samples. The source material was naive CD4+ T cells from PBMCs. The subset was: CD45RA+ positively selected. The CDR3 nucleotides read TGTGCCAGCAGTGATGGGCCCTATCAGCCCCAGCATTTT. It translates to CASSDGPYQPQHF.